A single TCR beta chain is shown here with its context. Its target is unknown. The sample comes from a study of cytomegalovirus exposure and HLA in healthy donors. Trimming pared 2 bases from V and 4 bases from J, leaving 24 bases between. CDR3 length equals 19 residues. Germline assignment: CDR1 SEHNR and CDR2 FQNEAQ (reference sequence). Nominally healthy donors were sampled, though unrecorded immune exposures were likely. The PCR made use of 60 Vbeta and 13 Jbeta primers. Profiling relied on immunoSEQ multiplex PCR, and the TCRdb table lists in-frame clones only, not all of them. In the table there are some 150,000 clones, around 79% of which are singletons. Study findings and constraints: Earlier findings revealed that most TCR beta V segments proved productive either about 87% or about 30% of the time.

This chain joins TRBV7-9 and TRBJ2-1, with a tentative D call TRBD1 (6 bases). Sequenced input: PBMCs. The TCR comes from a male donor in good health and CMV-seronegative. The CDR3 bases are TGTGCCAGCAGCTTATATTCGTTAGACGGGACACAACTATACAATGAGCAGTTCTTC. It yields the protein CASSLYSLDGTQLYNEQFF.